The present entry profiles one TCR beta chain with its context. What it recognizes is unknown. The junction does not match germline at one end; this may be a read error. The data originate from a study of shared clonotypes between healthy human individuals. The study's findings and limits: Clonotype sharing across several donors was observed for about 5.5% of naive CD4 clonotypes.

Germline V lookup: CDR1 SGHTA, CDR2 FQGTGA. The length of the CDR3 is 11 residues. Only in-frame clones appear in the TCRdb table, and some are missing; sequencing was by immunoSEQ multiplex PCR. Of under 2.5 million clones in the sample, less than 95% were seen once. The V gene is TRBV7-3, the J gene TRBJ2-1; either TRBD1 or TRBD2 may supply D (5 bases each). The clonotype originates from a man younger than 30 in good health. Some clones in this sample may be carry-over from other donors' samples. The specimen sequenced was naive CD4+ T cells from PBMCs. Documented subset: CD45RA+ positively selected. The CDR3 DNA follows: TGTGCCAGCAGCCTTTCGGGACCCCCGATCTTC. Translation: CASSLSGPPIF.